These 16 T cell receptor beta chains share one sample of origin, sequenced in a study of blood T cell repertoires in COVID-19. Some clones are missing from TCRdb's copy, which holds only in-frame ones; the method was immunoSEQ multiplex PCR. The table records tens of thousands of clones, approximately 91% of them present only once. Material for sequencing was peripheral blood. The receptors were gathered from a woman over 75 with active or convalescent COVID-19.

The count of this clone is one. The chain links TRBV4-2 to TRBJ2-4; possible D gene TRBD2, 5 bases. The CDR3 is 19 amino acids. Trimming took 0 bases from V and 7 from J, leaving 25 bases between them. The germline CDR1 and CDR2 sequences are LGHNA and YNFKEQ. The CDR3 coding sequence is TGTGCCAGCAGCCAAGATTGGTCCCAGTCTCGGACTCCCGGGAACATTCAGTACTTC. Protein product: CASSQDWSQSRTPGNIQYF.

The chain has TRBV3-1 (or the pseudogene TRBV3-2) and TRBJ1-2; D is unclear. Germline CDR1 reads LGHDT; CDR2 reads YNNKEL (reference sequence). The CDR3 contains 13 residues. The ends were cut back, 1 base at V and 2 bases at J, with 5 bases in the middle. The CDR3: CASSQGQNYGYTF. CDR3 sequence (DNA): TGTGCCAGCAGCCAAGGGCAGAACTATGGCTACACCTTC.

The genes are TRBV18 and TRBJ2-1; 7 positions match TRBD2. The CDR3 runs 17 residues. Germline lookup yields CDR1 KGHSH and CDR2 LQKENI. Trimming took 3 bases from V and 4 from J; bases not matched to a gene: 12. The CDR3 region has the DNA TGTGCCAGCTCACCCTCGACACTAGCGAGCGAGTACAATGAGCAGTTCTTC. The encoded protein is CASSPSTLASEYNEQFF.

V is TRBV6-5 and J is TRBJ1-1; D call uncertain. V lost 6 bases and J 0 bases, leaving 14 bases between the germline ends. The CDR3 is made up of 15 amino acids. In germline, CDR1 is MNHEY, CDR2 SVGAGI. The CDR3 DNA follows: TGTGCCAGCAGCCTGCCCGCTCAGTTGAACACTGAAGCTTTCTTT. It is translated as CASSLPAQLNTEAFF.

This clone occurred a few times. The chain employs TRBV20-1 and TRBJ1-1; 7 positions agree with TRBD1. The trim removed 5 bases at V and 6 bases at J, leaving 3 bases unmatched. The CDR3 is made up of 11 amino acids. The V gene's germline CDR1 is DFQATT and CDR2 SNEGSKA (reference sequence). The CDR3 sequence is CSAGTVPEAFF. The DNA for the CDR3 is TGCAGTGCTGGGACAGTACCTGAAGCTTTCTTT.

This chain uses TRBV27 with TRBJ2-6; D may be TRBD1 (6 bases). The CDR3 length is 15 residues. The germline V gene encodes CDR1 MNHEY and CDR2 SMNVEV (reference sequence). Deletions cut 8 bases from V and 4 bases from J, with 15 bases between. CDR3 protein: CASATWGLGANVLTF. In DNA, the CDR3 is TGTGCCAGCGCAACCTGGGGGCTCGGGGCCAACGTCCTGACTTTC.

V gene TRBV5-5 combines with J gene TRBJ1-1; D ambiguous. The CDR3 is 14 amino acids. Trimming pared 0 bases from V and 5 bases from J, leaving 11 bases between. Germline-derived CDR1 and CDR2 are SGHKS and YYEKEE (reference sequence). CDR3 DNA: TGTGCCAGCAGCTTGGAACCAGGCTGGACTGAAGCTTTCTTT. Amino acid sequence: CASSLEPGWTEAFF.

This clone was detected once. J is TRBJ2-2 and V is TRBV5-1; 10 positions match TRBD2. There are 15 residues in the CDR3. V trimming: 3 bases; J trimming: 1 base; junction bases outside the gene matches: 0. Germline values: CDR1 SGHRS, CDR2 YFSETQ. The CDR3 loop is CASSWTSGNTGELFF. CDR3 in DNA: TGCGCCAGCAGCTGGACTAGCGGGAACACCGGGGAGCTGTTTTTT.

The gene calls are TRBV6-1 and TRBJ2-7; TRBD1 aligns across 10 bases. The germline CDR1 and CDR2 sequences are MNHNS and SASEGT. The ends lost 3 bases at V and 7 bases at J; junction bases unmatched: 3. This CDR3 is 13 amino acids long. CDR3 sequence: CASSETGGGEQYF. In nucleotides, the CDR3 is TGTGCCAGCAGTGAGACAGGGGGCGGGGAGCAGTACTTC.

The chain couples TRBV10-3 to TRBJ1-1; 7 bases match TRBD1. CDR3 length equals 15 residues. Germline values: CDR1 ENHRY, CDR2 SYGVKD. The V gene end was trimmed by 3 bases and the J gene end by 4 bases; junction bases not matched to a gene: 8. In DNA form, the CDR3 reads TGTGCCATCAGTGACCCCTCCCAGGGGGGCACTGAAGCTTTCTTT. Its protein product is CAISDPSQGGTEAFF.

This clone appeared a few times. The V and J genes are TRBV6-1 and TRBJ1-2; D gene uncertain. Germline V gene sequence: CDR1 MNHNS, CDR2 SASEGT. CDR3 length: 16 amino acids. Trimming stripped 3 bases from V and 1 base from J, with 15 bases between. Here the CDR3 reads CASSDITLRVNYGYTF. The CDR3 DNA is TGTGCCAGCAGTGATATAACCCTGCGGGTTAACTATGGCTACACCTTC.

The chain combines TRBV2 with TRBJ1-1, with D perhaps TRBD1 (6 bases). CDR1 is SNHLY, CDR2 FYNNEI, per germline. The V and J ends lost 8 bases and 6 bases respectively, with 25 bases between them. The CDR3 sequence is 16 residues long. CDR3 DNA sequence: TGTGCCAGCTCTGCCGCCGGCGGCAGGGGAGGGGCTGAAGCTTTCTTT. As protein: CASSAAGGRGGAEAFF.

The chain uses TRBV30 and TRBJ1-2, with TRBD1 as a possible D gene (6 bases). Trimming removed 1 base from V and 4 bases from J, with 13 bases in between. Germline V lookup: CDR1 GTSNPN, CDR2 SVGIG (reference sequence). The length of the CDR3 is 14 residues. CDR3 amino acids: CAWSADQGSYGYTF. CDR3 DNA: TGTGCCTGGAGTGCAGACCAGGGGAGCTATGGCTACACCTTC. Together with reference TRBV30 and TRBJ1-2, the CDR3 gives the full variable domain: SQTIHQWPATLVQPVGSPLSLECTVEGTSNPNLYWYRQAAGRGLQLLFYSVGIGQISSEVPQNLSASRPQDRQFILSSKKLLLSDSGFYLCAWSADQGSYGYTFGSGTRLTVV.

The chain couples TRBV18 to TRBJ1-5, with 9 bases aligning to TRBD1. The germline CDR1 and CDR2 sequences are KGHSH and LQKENI. Losses at the gene ends were 3 bases for V and 6 bases for J; bases not matched to a gene: 3. The CDR3 has 14 amino acids. The CDR3 protein is CASSPDRGGQPQHF. CDR3 sequence (DNA): TGTGCCAGCTCACCCGACAGGGGGGGTCAGCCCCAGCATTTT.

This clone turned up a few times. The chain recombines TRBV4-1 with TRBJ2-7; TRBD1 is a possible D gene (6 bases). V lost 4 bases and J lost 3, with 19 bases in between. This CDR3 is 16 amino acids long. Germline V lookup: CDR1 MGHRA, CDR2 YSYEKL. The CDR3 sequence is CASSLTKGGSFYEQYF. The CDR3 nucleotides read TGCGCCAGCAGCCTCACGAAAGGGGGATCTTTCTACGAGCAGTACTTC.

The chain is built from TRBV6-5 and TRBJ2-7; D is perhaps TRBD2 (5 bases). This CDR3 comprises 15 residues. From germline, CDR1 is MNHEY and CDR2 SVGAGI. V was pared by 5 bases and J by 2 bases, with 16 bases between. CDR3 region: CASSINLGATYEQYF. The CDR3 region has the DNA TGTGCCAGCAGTATAAATCTGGGAGCTACCTACGAGCAGTACTTC.